These 28 T cell receptor beta chains originate from one sample sequenced in a study of regulatory T cells in long-lasting Graves disease. Construction of the TCR beta libraries employed iRepertoire HTBI primers in conjunction with Arm-PCR of CDR3 regions. TCRdb reanalysed the multiplex PCR reads using MiXCR and keeps one entry per CDR3 protein. The sample yields roughly 560,000 distinct CDR3 sequences, about 16% seen once. Time point noted: newly diagnosed GD, antithyroid drugs for less than 3 months. Scientists built the TCR library using RNA that was extracted from PBMCs. These data were likewise used in another study, on T cells in Graves' hyperthyroidism and ophthalmopathy.

The specimen was peripheral blood mononuclear cells (PBMCs), collected at new diagnosis, from a patient treated with antithyroid drugs. All receptors derive from a woman in her forties or fifties with Graves disease.

V is TRBV20-1 and J is TRBJ2-3; D remains unclear. Per germline, CDR1 DFQATT and CDR2 SNEGSKA (reference sequence). The CDR3 consists of 14 residues. V was clipped by 5 bases and J by 4 bases, with 16 bases between them. CDR3 nucleotides: TGCAGTGCTTCATGGAGTGGGTTTTCAGATACGCAGTATTTT. This codes for CSASWSGFSDTQYF.

This clonotype was seen ten or more times. V and J are TRBV20-1 and TRBJ2-7; D is uncertain. Germline assignment: CDR1 DFQATT and CDR2 SNEGSKA (reference sequence). The CDR3 runs 13 residues. Trimming removed 6 bases at V and 2 bases at J, with 14 bases between. The CDR3 DNA reads as TGCAGTGCATTTGGTGGCTCCACCTACGAGCAGTACTTC. Protein sequence: CSAFGGSTYEQYF.

This clonotype was seen more than once but under ten times. The chain has TRBV7-9 and TRBJ1-4; no firm D call. The germline V gene encodes CDR1 SEHNR and CDR2 FQNEAQ (reference sequence). The CDR3 totals 15 residues. Trimming stripped 2 bases from V and 6 bases from J, with 13 bases between. CDR3 region: CASSLWGEEDEKLFF. For the CDR3, the DNA is TGTGCCAGCAGCTTATGGGGTGAGGAGGATGAAAAACTGTTTTTT.

This clonotype has ten or more counts. V and J are TRBV20-1 and TRBJ2-7; tentatively, D is TRBD2 (6 bases). The CDR3 length is 16 residues. The V end lost 6 bases, the J end lost 6 bases, and 27 bases lay between the germline ends. CDR1 and CDR2 (germline): DFQATT, SNEGSKA (reference sequence). CDR3 sequence (DNA): TGCAGTGCCGATGGTAACTGGTTGGGGGAGGATGGCGAGCAGTACTTC. Amino acid sequence: CSADGNWLGEDGEQYF.

The gene calls are TRBV18 and TRBJ2-2; D not resolved. The CDR3 is 16 residues long. Germline CDR1 and CDR2: KGHSH and LQKENI. V was pared by 2 bases and J by 2 bases, with 12 bases between. DNA for the CDR3: TGTGCCAGCTCACCAATATCTTATACTAACACCGGGGAGCTGTTTTTT. It translates to CASSPISYTNTGELFF.

This clonotype was found a few times. The chain is built from TRBV29-1 and TRBJ2-7, with 7 bases matching TRBD2. Germline CDR1 reads SQVTM; CDR2 reads ANQGSEA. The CDR3 has 16 amino acids. V shed 4 bases, J shed 0 bases, and the junction held 12 bases outside the gene matches. The CDR3 loop reads CSVVGRGSSRSYEQYF. CDR3 nucleotides: TGCAGCGTTGTGGGGCGGGGGAGTTCCCGCTCCTACGAGCAGTACTTC.

This clonotype was seen many times. This sequence joins TRBV7-6 and TRBJ1-4; no reliable D call. This CDR3 region has 14 residues. Trimming stripped 6 bases from V and 6 bases from J, with 14 bases between. CDR1 and CDR2 (germline): SGHVS, FNYEAQ. The CDR3 DNA follows: TGTGCCAGCAGTTCCGAGGCCGAGGATGAAAAACTGTTTTTT. The encoded protein is CASSSEAEDEKLFF.

CDR3 in amino acids: CASSPDRGQGNTEAFF. The CDR3 region has the DNA TGTGCCAGCAGCCCGGACAGGGGGCAAGGGAACACTGAAGCTTTCTTT. V and J are TRBV7-8 and TRBJ1-1; 11 nucleotides match TRBD1. CDR1 and CDR2 (germline): SGHVS, FQNEAQ. This CDR3 spans 16 amino acids. J was trimmed by 1 base and V by 5 bases; bases with no gene match: 6.

The table lists this clonotype with a few counts. This chain connects TRBV20-1 to TRBJ2-1, with D possibly being TRBD2 (6 bases). Germline CDR1 and CDR2: DFQATT and SNEGSKA (reference sequence). The V end was cut by 1 base, the J end by 1 base, with 11 bases between. The CDR3 length is 15 residues. CDR3 in DNA: TGCAGTGCTAGAGGCGGCGGGGTATCCTACAATGAGCAGTTCTTC. This gives the protein CSARGGGVSYNEQFF.

This clonotype was found a few times. This chain uses TRBV7-2 with TRBJ1-6; weak D call: TRBD1 (6 bases). In germline, CDR1 is SGHTA, CDR2 FQGNSA. V was pared by 2 bases and J by 6 bases, with 11 bases between. The CDR3 runs to 15 residues. CDR3 DNA: TGTGCCAGCAGCTTACGGGGGCTGGGTAATTCACCCCTCCACTTT. Translating gives CASSLRGLGNSPLHF.

This sequence joins TRBV7-9 and TRBJ2-5; 8 bases align to TRBD1. The CDR3 is 15 residues long. Germline V gives CDR1 SEHNR, CDR2 FQNEAQ (reference sequence). V was pared by 5 bases and J by 3 bases, with 8 bases of the junction left unmatched. The CDR3 nucleotides are TGTGCCAGCAGCCAGGGGACAGGACCAAAAGAGACCCAGTACTTC. Translating gives CASSQGTGPKETQYF.

This clonotype was observed at least ten times. The rearrangement links TRBV13 to TRBJ2-3, with D perhaps TRBD2 (6 bases). This CDR3 spans 15 amino acids. V lost 6 bases, J lost 1 base, and 14 bases lay in between. CDR1 is PRHDT and CDR2 is FYEKMQ in the germline V gene (reference sequence). The CDR3 loop is CASSPSGERTDTQYF. CDR3 in DNA: TGTGCCAGCAGTCCGTCGGGAGAGCGCACAGATACGCAGTATTTT.

Only a few counts were recorded for this clonotype. The chain employs TRBV30 and TRBJ2-2; D is ambiguous. Per germline, CDR1 GTSNPN and CDR2 SVGIG (reference sequence). V lost 3 bases and J lost 7, with 9 bases in between. The CDR3 contains 12 residues. CDR3 region: CAWSQEVGELFF. In DNA form, the CDR3 reads TGTGCCTGGAGCCAAGAGGTCGGGGAGCTGTTTTTT.

This clonotype was seen more than once but under ten times. The chain recombines TRBV29-1 with TRBJ2-5; 12 bases line up with TRBD2. The CDR3 extends over 14 amino acids. The germline V gene encodes CDR1 SQVTM and CDR2 ANQGSEA. V lost 4 bases to trimming and J lost 4 bases; unmatched junction nucleotides: 4. This chain's CDR3 is CSVAQTSGGETQYF. In nucleotides, the CDR3 is TGCAGCGTTGCACAGACTAGCGGGGGAGAGACCCAGTACTTC.

This clonotype was observed a few times. No conserved phenylalanine or tryptophan ends this CDR3, so it is likely a read error. This sequence joins TRBV6-1 and TRBJ1-1; D remains ambiguous. The CDR3 contains 13 residues. Germline lookup yields CDR1 MNHNS and CDR2 SASEGT. V lost 5 bases to trimming and J lost 4 bases, with 11 bases between them. The DNA of the CDR3 is TGTGCCAGCAGTCCCCCCCGGGGCACTGAAGCTTTCTCT. Protein sequence: CASSPPRGTEAFS.

As to this clonotype: At one end, the junction sequence differs from germline, possibly due to a read error. The chain combines TRBV5-1 with TRBJ2-7; TRBD1 matches 7 bases. The CDR3 has 15 amino acids. Germline CDR1 is SGHRS and CDR2 is YFSETQ. The CDR3 loop reads CASTLGQLGSHEQYF. CDR3 DNA sequence: TGCGCCAGCACCCTGGGACAGTTAGGCTCCCACGAGCAGTACTTC.

This clonotype was counted ten times or more. The chain joins TRBV3-1 to TRBJ1-6; perhaps TRBD1 as D (5 bases). The CDR3 totals 14 residues. The germline V and J ends were trimmed by 1 base and 7 bases, with 8 bases remaining between them. Per germline, CDR1 LGHDT and CDR2 YNNKEL (reference sequence). The CDR3 reads CASSQGQMNSPLHF. The DNA of the CDR3 is TGTGCCAGCAGCCAAGGACAGATGAATTCACCCCTCCACTTT.

Many counts were recorded for this clonotype. The genes are TRBV2 and TRBJ2-7; D uncertain. Germline V CDR1 and CDR2: SNHLY, FYNNEI. Trimming cost V 6 bases and J 7 bases, with 19 bases left between them. This CDR3 contains 14 residues. The CDR3 bases are TGTGCCAGCAGCAACTCTGGCCCCCTATCTGAGCAGTACTTC. Residues: CASSNSGPLSEQYF. Full variable domain (missing parts from reference TRBV2 and TRBJ2-7): EPEVTQTPSHQVTQMGQEVILRCVPISNHLYFYWYRQILGQKVEFLVSFYNNEISEKSEIFDDQFSVERPDGSNFTLKIRSTKLEDSAMYFCASSNSGPLSEQYFGPGTRLTVT.

This clonotype was seen repeatedly, ten times or more. The V gene is TRBV11-3, the J gene TRBJ1-1; D gene ambiguous. V was shortened by 5 bases and J by 3 bases, with 10 bases between the two germline ends. The CDR3 covers 13 residues. Germline CDR1 SGHNT, CDR2 YENEEA. Here the CDR3 reads CASSGEEDTEAFF. The CDR3 DNA sequence: TGTGCCAGCAGCGGGGAGGAGGACACTGAAGCTTTCTTT.

Note on this clonotype: A read error may be the cause here, since a much bigger clone is one base away. The rearrangement joins TRBV10-3 to TRBJ2-1; D gene uncertain. The V end was cut by 0 bases, the J end by 13 bases, with 25 bases between. Germline V gives CDR1 ENHRY, CDR2 SYGVKD. This CDR3 is 17 amino acids long. In nucleotides, the CDR3 is TGTGCCATCAGTGAGTCAAGCACCCTAAGACTTCAAGAGACCCAGTTCTTC. It yields the protein CAISESSTLRLQETQFF.

This clonotype was detected only a few times. The V gene is TRBV5-1, the J gene TRBJ1-1, with D unclear. Trimming pared 4 bases from V and 7 bases from J, leaving 14 bases between. The CDR3 is 13 amino acids. Germline V CDR1 and CDR2: SGHRS, YFSETQ. CDR3 bases: TGCGCCAGCAGCGCCCCGGACGGGAATGAAGCTTTCTTT. It translates to CASSAPDGNEAFF.

The rearrangement joins TRBV20-1 to TRBJ1-3; TRBD1 aligns across 10 bases. Trimming cost V 0 bases and J 7 bases; bases outside gene matches: 6. Looked up from germline, CDR1 is DFQATT and CDR2 is SNEGSKA (reference sequence). This CDR3 contains 15 residues. The CDR3 protein is CSARDPGQGKNTIYF. CDR3 DNA sequence: TGCAGTGCTAGAGACCCGGGACAGGGGAAGAACACCATATATTTT.

The chain links TRBV20-1 to TRBJ1-6; 7 bases agree with TRBD1. CDR1 and CDR2 (germline): DFQATT, SNEGSKA (reference sequence). CDR3 length equals 15 residues. V dropped 0 bases and J dropped 9; count of bases not matched to a gene: 8. The CDR3: CSARDLQQGFSPLHF. CDR3 nucleotides: TGCAGTGCTAGAGATTTACAACAGGGGTTTTCACCCCTCCACTTT.

This clonotype was detected many times. The V gene is TRBV27, the J gene TRBJ2-1, with 13 bases fitting TRBD2. Per the germline V gene, CDR1 is MNHEY and CDR2 is SMNVEV (reference sequence). V lost 5 bases and J lost 6; bases outside the gene matches: 7. The CDR3 has 16 amino acids. CDR3 sequence: CASSPITSGGANEQFF. The CDR3 coding sequence is TGTGCCAGCAGTCCCATTACTAGCGGGGGGGCCAATGAGCAGTTCTTC.

The rearrangement links TRBV19 to TRBJ1-2, with D unclear. With 5 bases removed from V and 0 bases from J, the gap between germline ends came to 4 bases. The CDR3 consists of 12 residues. Germline CDR1 reads LNHDA; CDR2 reads SQIVND (reference sequence). Here the CDR3 reads CASSYSNYGYTF. For the CDR3, the DNA is TGTGCCAGTAGTTATTCTAACTATGGCTACACCTTC.

This clonotype came up many times. The V call is TRBV2, the J call TRBJ2-3, with D possibly TRBD2 on 5 matching bases. Trimming took off 6 bases at V and 2 bases at J, with 12 bases between the two ends. Germline V CDR1 and CDR2: SNHLY, FYNNEI. The CDR3 length is 14 residues. CDR3 nucleotides: TGTGCCAGCAGCCCTTTGACTAACACAGATACGCAGTATTTT. Its protein is CASSPLTNTDTQYF.

There are a few counts of this clonotype. The V call is TRBV7-2, the J call TRBJ1-2; 7 nucleotides align to TRBD1. There are 14 residues in the CDR3. Germline values: CDR1 SGHTA, CDR2 FQGNSA. V shed 3 bases and J 4 bases; nucleotides not matched to a gene: 5. CDR3 bases: TGTGCCAGCAGCTTGGGGGACAGATTCTATGGCTACACCTTC. It codes for CASSLGDRFYGYTF.

This clonotype has more than one count but fewer than ten. The rearrangement uses TRBV13 and TRBJ1-4; 8 bases align to TRBD1. The CDR3 length is 14 residues. CDR1 PRHDT and CDR2 FYEKMQ come from the germline V gene (reference sequence). V dropped 4 bases and J dropped 9; count of bases not matched to a gene: 7. The CDR3 DNA sequence: TGTGCCAGCAGCTACGACAGGGGTTTCAAAAAACTGTTTTTT. This gives the protein CASSYDRGFKKLFF.